Listed below are T cell receptor beta chains from one sample, sequenced in a study of cytotoxic CD8 clonotypes in ibrutinib-treated CLL. Repertoires were generated with immunoSEQ multiplex PCR, while TCRdb's copy carries only in-frame clones and drops some. The sample has hundreds of thousands of clones, under 80% seen once. The source was PBMCs, collected after 24 months of ibrutinib treatment. The source of these receptors is a human donor with chronic lymphocytic leukemia. Each CDR3 is given with its conserved first and last residue. A D gene is named only where the DNA matches it firmly. Where a row states a size, it is once, few, many or the class of an expanded clone; other rows omit it.

J gene: TRBJ1-3; D gene: -; V gene: TRBV9; clone size: -; CDR3 DNA: TGTGCCAGCAGCGTAGAGCTGAACCCTGGAAACACCATATATTTT; CDR3 protein: CASSVELNPGNTIYF
J gene: TRBJ2-7; D gene: -; V gene: TRBV27; clone size: -; CDR3 DNA: TGTGCCAGCAGGGAAACAATGAGCTCCTACGAGCAGTACTTC; CDR3 protein: CASRETMSSYEQYF
J gene: TRBJ2-7; D gene: -; V gene: TRBV28; clone size: -; CDR3 DNA: TGTGCCAGCAGAACCGGGCCTCACTACGAGCAGTACTTC; CDR3 protein: CASRTGPHYEQYF
J gene: TRBJ2-2; D gene: -; V gene: TRBV7-9; clone size: few; CDR3 DNA: TGTGCCAGCAGCCCCCGACCTGGCACCGGGGAGCTGTTTTTT; CDR3 protein: CASSPRPGTGELFF
J gene: TRBJ2-1; D gene: TRBD2; V gene: TRBV5-1; clone size: -; CDR3 DNA: TGCGCCAGCAGCTCGGGCCCCGGGACTAGCGGAAATGAGCAGTTCTTC; CDR3 protein: CASSSGPGTSGNEQFF
J gene: TRBJ1-2; D gene: -; V gene: TRBV7-2; clone size: -; CDR3 DNA: TGTGCCAGCAGCCAGTACAGGGCCCGGAGTGGCTACACCTTC; CDR3 protein: CASSQYRARSGYTF
J gene: TRBJ1-1; D gene: -; V gene: TRBV30; clone size: few; CDR3 DNA: TGTGCCTGGAGTGTAAACACTGAAGCTTTCTTT; CDR3 protein: CAWSVNTEAFF
J gene: TRBJ2-5; D gene: TRBD1; V gene: TRBV4-2; clone size: -; CDR3 DNA: TGTGCCAGCAGCCAAGGGACGCTGACAGGGGCCGAGACCCAGTACTTC; CDR3 protein: CASSQGTLTGAETQYF
J gene: TRBJ2-4; D gene: -; V gene: TRBV6-5; clone size: -; CDR3 DNA: TGTGCCAGCAGGGGGGGTCCCTCGGCCAAAAACATTCAGTACTTC; CDR3 protein: CASRGGPSAKNIQYF
J gene: TRBJ2-3; D gene: -; V gene: TRBV30; clone size: -; CDR3 DNA: TGTGCCTGGAGTACCGGCAGGTCTAGCACAGATACGCAGTATTTT; CDR3 protein: CAWSTGRSSTDTQYF
J gene: TRBJ2-5; D gene: TRBD2; V gene: TRBV6-1; clone size: -; CDR3 DNA: TGTGCCAGCAGTTTACTAGCGGGCGGCCAAGAGACCCAGTACTTC; CDR3 protein: CASSLLAGGQETQYF
J gene: TRBJ2-7; D gene: TRBD2; V gene: TRBV5-4; clone size: -; CDR3 DNA: TGTGCCAGCAGCTTGTCGGGTAGCGGGAGTTTTAGCGAGCAGTACTTC; CDR3 protein: CASSLSGSGSFSEQYF
J gene: TRBJ2-7; D gene: TRBD1; V gene: TRBV4-1; clone size: -; CDR3 DNA: TGCGCCAGCAGCCAAGAGGTCGGACAGGGTTTTGCCGAGCAGTACTTC; CDR3 protein: CASSQEVGQGFAEQYF
J gene: TRBJ2-1; D gene: -; V gene: TRBV28; clone size: -; CDR3 DNA: TGTGCCAGCGTATCCTCAGGGTTCTCCTACAATGAGCAGTTCTTC; CDR3 protein: CASVSSGFSYNEQFF
J gene: TRBJ1-3; D gene: -; V gene: TRBV30; clone size: -; CDR3 DNA: TGTGCCTGTATGAAGGGGGGGCGCATAGTCAACACCATATATTTT; CDR3 protein: CACMKGGRIVNTIYF
J gene: TRBJ2-1; D gene: TRBD1; V gene: TRBV27; clone size: -; CDR3 DNA: TGTGCCAGCAGACGAACAGGGGGAAAAGAGCAGTTCTTC; CDR3 protein: CASRRTGGKEQFF
J gene: TRBJ2-7; D gene: -; V gene: TRBV5-8; clone size: -; CDR3 DNA: TGTGCCAGCAGCTTGGCGTTTTTCGGGATTCAAGCCTACGAGCAGTACTTC; CDR3 protein: CASSLAFFGIQAYEQYF
J gene: TRBJ2-4; D gene: TRBD1; V gene: TRBV9; clone size: -; CDR3 DNA: TGTGCCAGCAGCGGAGGGGACAGCCAAAACATTCAGTACTTC; CDR3 protein: CASSGGDSQNIQYF
J gene: TRBJ2-2; D gene: -; V gene: TRBV7-2; clone size: -; CDR3 DNA: TGTGCCAGCAGCTTAGTACCGTCCCTCAACACCGGGGAGCTGTTTTTT; CDR3 protein: CASSLVPSLNTGELFF
J gene: TRBJ1-2; D gene: -; V gene: TRBV7-7; clone size: -; CDR3 DNA: TGTGCTAGCAGCTTATGGGGGCGCGGCTATGGCTACACCTTC; CDR3 protein: CASSLWGRGYGYTF
J gene: TRBJ1-2; D gene: -; V gene: TRBV9; clone size: -; CDR3 DNA: TGTGCCAGCAGCGTAGCTACCCCCACAGGTTTCGGAGGCTACACCTTC; CDR3 protein: CASSVATPTGFGGYTF
J gene: TRBJ2-7; D gene: -; V gene: TRBV19; clone size: -; CDR3 DNA: TGTGCCAGTAGTATTTCCGGGGGCCCGAACCCCTACGAGCAGTACTTC; CDR3 protein: CASSISGGPNPYEQYF
J gene: TRBJ2-3; D gene: TRBD2; V gene: TRBV6-1; clone size: -; CDR3 DNA: TGTGCCAGCAGCGTGACTAGCGGCACAGATACGCAGTATTTT; CDR3 protein: CASSVTSGTDTQYF
J gene: TRBJ2-7; D gene: TRBD1; V gene: TRBV27; clone size: -; CDR3 DNA: TGTGCCAGCAGGCTTGGGGACAGTTCCTACGAGCAGTACTTC; CDR3 protein: CASRLGDSSYEQYF
J gene: TRBJ2-7; D gene: -; V gene: TRBV7-6; clone size: -; CDR3 DNA: TGTGCCAGCAGCTCCGGACCCTACGAGCAGTACTTC; CDR3 protein: CASSSGPYEQYF
J gene: TRBJ2-7; D gene: TRBD2; V gene: TRBV6-5; clone size: -; CDR3 DNA: TGTGCCAGCAGAAAAGGCCTAGCGGACAACTACGAGCAGTACTTC; CDR3 protein: CASRKGLADNYEQYF
J gene: TRBJ2-5; D gene: TRBD1; V gene: TRBV6-1; clone size: -; CDR3 DNA: TGTGCCAGCAGTGAACTGACAGGGAGACAAGAGACCCAGTACTTC; CDR3 protein: CASSELTGRQETQYF
J gene: TRBJ2-1; D gene: -; V gene: TRBV7-8; clone size: -; CDR3 DNA: TGTGCCAGCAACCACGGCCGAGTCCGCGCTAATGAGCAGTTCTTC; CDR3 protein: CASNHGRVRANEQFF
J gene: TRBJ2-5; D gene: -; V gene: TRBV6-6; clone size: -; CDR3 DNA: TGTGCCAGCAGGGTAAGCGGCCAAGAGACCCAGTACTTC; CDR3 protein: CASRVSGQETQYF